This T cell receptor beta chain derives from a study of T cell responses to AZD1222 COVID-19 vaccine. Study-level points and caveats: Within unmutated variant regions lay the reported targets of nearly half of spike-specific TCRs.

With regard to this clone: No antigen is known for it.

Repertoires were generated with immunoSEQ multiplex PCR, while TCRdb's copy carries only in-frame clones and drops some. The sample has 95,000 to 100,000 clones, 90% to 95% seen once. CDR3 length equals 12 residues. Germline assignment: CDR1 MNHNS and CDR2 SASEGT. Between the trimmed V and J ends, which lost 1 base and 7 bases, there was a span of 7 bases. The material sequenced was peripheral blood, taken 28 days after the second AZD1222 dose. This TCR came from an adult who received the AZD1222 COVID-19 vaccine. V and J are TRBV6-1 and TRBJ1-1; no firm D call. In DNA form, the CDR3 reads TGTGCCAGCAGTGAAGAGGGTTATGAAGCTTTCTTT. Translation: CASSEEGYEAFF.